This T cell receptor beta chain was identified in a study of OX40 agonist ivuxolimab in advanced cancers. This clone was recorded a few times. CDR1 and CDR2 from the germline V gene are SGHDT and YYEEEE. The V segment lost 0 bases and the J segment 5 bases; nucleotides outside the gene matches: 7. The CDR3 is 15 residues long. Assay: immunoSEQ multiplex PCR; the TCRdb copy retains only in-frame clones and omits some. Of 65,000 to 70,000 clones listed, approximately 85% were seen once; the top ten hold roughly 0.4%. The chain carries TRBV5-6 and TRBJ1-2; 7 nucleotides agree with TRBD1. The clonotype comes from an adult with an advanced solid tumor such as melanoma, head and neck, liver or kidney cancer. The sample in question was CD4+ or CD8+ T cells sorted from blood, obtained in a trial of the OX40 agonist ivuxolimab. CDR3 amino acids: CASSLAGRGSYGYTF. The CDR3 nucleotides are TGTGCCAGCAGCTTGGCCGGCAGGGGGTCTTATGGCTACACCTTC.